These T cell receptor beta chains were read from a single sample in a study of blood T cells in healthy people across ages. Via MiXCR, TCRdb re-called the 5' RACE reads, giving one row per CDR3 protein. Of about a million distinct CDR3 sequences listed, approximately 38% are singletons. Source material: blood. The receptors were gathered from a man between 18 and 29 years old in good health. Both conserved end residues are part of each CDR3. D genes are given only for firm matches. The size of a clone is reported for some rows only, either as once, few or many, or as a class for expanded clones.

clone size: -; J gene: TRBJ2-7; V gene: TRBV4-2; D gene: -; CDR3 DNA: TGTGCCAGCAGCGATATGCGAGGACCCCAGGACGAGCAGTACTTC; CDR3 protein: CASSDMRGPQDEQYF
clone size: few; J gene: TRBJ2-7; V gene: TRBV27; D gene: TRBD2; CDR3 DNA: TGTGCCAGCAGTTTAATGCGGGAGAGTACCTACGAGCAGTACTTC; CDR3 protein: CASSLMRESTYEQYF
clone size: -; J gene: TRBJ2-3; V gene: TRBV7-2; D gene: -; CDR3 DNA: TGTGCCAGCAGCGTGTGGGGCAGCACAGATATGCAGTATTTT; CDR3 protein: CASSVWGSTDMQYF
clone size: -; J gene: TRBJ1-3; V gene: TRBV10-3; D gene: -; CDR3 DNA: TGTGCCATCAGTGAGTCCCCCGAGTCTGGAAACACCATATATTTT; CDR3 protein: CAISESPESGNTIYF
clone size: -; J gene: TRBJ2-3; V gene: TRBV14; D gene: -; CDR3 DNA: TGTGCCAGCAGCCGAATCGATACAGGGAACACAGATACGCAGTATTTT; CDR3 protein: CASSRIDTGNTDTQYF
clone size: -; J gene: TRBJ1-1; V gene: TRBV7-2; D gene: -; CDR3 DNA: TGTGCCAGCAGCTTGGATGCAGGGAGCACTGAAGCTTTCTTT; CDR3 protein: CASSLDAGSTEAFF
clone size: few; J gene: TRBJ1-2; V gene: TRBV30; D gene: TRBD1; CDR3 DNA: TGTGCCTGTTGGACAGGGCATGGCTACACCTTC; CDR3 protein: CACWTGHGYTF
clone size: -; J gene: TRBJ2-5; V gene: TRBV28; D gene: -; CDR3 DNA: TGTGCCAGCAGTTTCCGGGGGATGGGGACCCAGTACTTC; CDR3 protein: CASSFRGMGTQYF
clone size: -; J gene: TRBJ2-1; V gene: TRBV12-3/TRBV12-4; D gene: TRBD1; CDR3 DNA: TGTGCCAGCAGAGAGGGACAGGGGGCCTACAATGAGCAGTTCTTC; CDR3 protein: CASREGQGAYNEQFF
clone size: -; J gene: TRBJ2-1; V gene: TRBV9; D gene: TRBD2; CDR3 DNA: TGTGCCAGCAGCGTGGTTGATAGCGGGGGGCGGCGCTACAATGAGCAGTTCTTC; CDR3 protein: CASSVVDSGGRRYNEQFF
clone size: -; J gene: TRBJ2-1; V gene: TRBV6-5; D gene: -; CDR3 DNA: TGTGCCAGCAGACCGACAGCCAACAATGAGCAGTTCTTC; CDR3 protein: CASRPTANNEQFF
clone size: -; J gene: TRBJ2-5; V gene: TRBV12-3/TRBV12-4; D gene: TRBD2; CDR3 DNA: TGTGCCAGCAGCCTAACCGGGACTAGTCGAGAGACCCAGTACTTC; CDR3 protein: CASSLTGTSRETQYF
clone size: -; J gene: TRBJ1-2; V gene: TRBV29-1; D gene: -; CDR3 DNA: TGCAGCGTCCCCCCGGGGGGAACCACTACTGGCTACACCTTC; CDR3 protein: CSVPPGGTTTGYTF
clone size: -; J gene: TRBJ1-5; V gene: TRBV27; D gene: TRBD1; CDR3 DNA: TGTGCCTGCAGTCTCTACAGGGGTCAGCCCCAGCATTTT; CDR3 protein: CACSLYRGQPQHF
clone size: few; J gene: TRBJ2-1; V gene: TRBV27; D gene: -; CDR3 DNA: TGTGCCAGCAGCTCATTATGGGGGCTCGACAATGAGCAGTTCTTC; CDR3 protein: CASSSLWGLDNEQFF
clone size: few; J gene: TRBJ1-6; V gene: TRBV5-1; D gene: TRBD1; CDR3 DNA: TGCGCCAGCAGCTTGGTTCCGGGACAGAGTAATTCACCCCTCCACTTT; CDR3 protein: CASSLVPGQSNSPLHF
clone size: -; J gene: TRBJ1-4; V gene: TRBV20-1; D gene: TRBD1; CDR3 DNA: TGCAGTGCTAGAGCAGGGGGCCCTAATGAAAAACTGTTTTTT; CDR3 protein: CSARAGGPNEKLFF
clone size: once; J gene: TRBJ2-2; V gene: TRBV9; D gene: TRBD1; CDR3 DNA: TGTGCCAGCAGCGGACAGGGGCGTAGCACCGGGGAGCTGTTTTTT; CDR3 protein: CASSGQGRSTGELFF
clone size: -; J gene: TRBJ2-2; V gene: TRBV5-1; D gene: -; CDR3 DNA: TGCGCCAGCAGCAACACTCTCCGAGGGGAGCTGTTTTTT; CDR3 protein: CASSNTLRGELFF
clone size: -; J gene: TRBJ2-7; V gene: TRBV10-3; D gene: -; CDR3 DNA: TGTGCCATCAGTGATATACTAGAATCCGGCGAGCAGTACTTC; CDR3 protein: CAISDILESGEQYF
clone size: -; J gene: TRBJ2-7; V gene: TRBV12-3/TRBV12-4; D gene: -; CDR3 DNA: TGTGCCAGCAGTGTTCAGATCCCCTACGAGCAGTACTTC; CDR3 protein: CASSVQIPYEQYF
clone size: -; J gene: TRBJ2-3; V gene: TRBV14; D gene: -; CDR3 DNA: TGTGCCAGCAGCCCAGTCACTTTAGGCGCAGATACGCAGTATTTT; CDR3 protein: CASSPVTLGADTQYF
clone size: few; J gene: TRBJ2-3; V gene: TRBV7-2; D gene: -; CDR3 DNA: TGTGCCAGCAGCTTATTAGGGCGCACAGATACGCAGTATTTT; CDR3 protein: CASSLLGRTDTQYF
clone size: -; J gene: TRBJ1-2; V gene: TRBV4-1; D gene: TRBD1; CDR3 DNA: TGCGCCAGCAGCCAAGAGGCGACAGGGCGGGATGGCTACACCTTC; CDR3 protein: CASSQEATGRDGYTF
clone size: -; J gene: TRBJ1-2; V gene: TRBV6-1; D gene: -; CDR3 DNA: TGTGCCAGCAGTGCGGGGGGGAATAACTATGGCTACACCTTC; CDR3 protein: CASSAGGNNYGYTF
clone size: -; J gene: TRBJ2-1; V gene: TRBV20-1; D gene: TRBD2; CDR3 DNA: TGCAGTGCTCCAACTAGCGGGGTTTACAATGAGCAGTTCTTC; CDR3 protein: CSAPTSGVYNEQFF
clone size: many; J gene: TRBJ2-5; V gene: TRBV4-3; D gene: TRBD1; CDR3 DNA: TGCGCCAGCAGCCAAGATATCTGGGGACAGGGGCTATCATTTCAAGAGACCCAGTACTTC; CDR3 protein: CASSQDIWGQGLSFQETQYF
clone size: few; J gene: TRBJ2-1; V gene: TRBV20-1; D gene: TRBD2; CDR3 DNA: TGCAGTGCGATACTAGCGTTCGATGAGCAGTTCTTC; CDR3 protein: CSAILAFDEQFF
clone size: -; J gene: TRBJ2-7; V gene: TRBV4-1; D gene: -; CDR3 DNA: TGCGCCAGCAGTCCAGGGAGGGACACCTATTACAATGAGCAGTACTTC; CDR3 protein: CASSPGRDTYYNEQYF
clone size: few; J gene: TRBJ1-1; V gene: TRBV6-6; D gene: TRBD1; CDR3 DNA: TGTGCCAGCAGTTCAGGGACAGGGACAGGCACTGAAGCTTTCTTT; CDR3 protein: CASSSGTGTGTEAFF
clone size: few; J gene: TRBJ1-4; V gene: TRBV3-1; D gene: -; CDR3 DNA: TGTGCCAGCAGCCAAGATCCCGGGGGCTTTAGTGAAAAACTGTTTTTT; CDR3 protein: CASSQDPGGFSEKLFF
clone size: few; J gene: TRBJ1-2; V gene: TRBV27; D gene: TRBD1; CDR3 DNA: TGTGCCAGCGCTCGTCGCTCAGGGGGCTATGGCTACACCTTC; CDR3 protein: CASARRSGGYGYTF
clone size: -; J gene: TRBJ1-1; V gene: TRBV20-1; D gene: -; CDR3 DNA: TGCAGTGCTAGAGATGGGGCAGGGCGGGACACTGAAGCTTTCTTT; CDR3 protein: CSARDGAGRDTEAFF
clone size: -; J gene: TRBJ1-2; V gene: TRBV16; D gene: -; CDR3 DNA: TGTGCCAGCAGCCACCATTTACAGCACTATGGCTACACCTTC; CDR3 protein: CASSHHLQHYGYTF
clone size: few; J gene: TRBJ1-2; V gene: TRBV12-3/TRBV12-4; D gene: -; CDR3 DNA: TGTGCCAGCAGTTTTATGCCCACAGGGAACGCCTATGGCTACACCTTC; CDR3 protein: CASSFMPTGNAYGYTF
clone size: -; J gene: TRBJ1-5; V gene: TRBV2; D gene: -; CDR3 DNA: TGTGCCAGCAGTGAAGGGGGCAGGGTAGGGTTGCAGCCCCAGCATTTT; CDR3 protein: CASSEGGRVGLQPQHF
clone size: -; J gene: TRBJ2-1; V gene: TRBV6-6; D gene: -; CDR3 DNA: TGTGCCAGCAGTCCACCTGGGTTCGGTGAGCAGTTCTTC; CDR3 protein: CASSPPGFGEQFF
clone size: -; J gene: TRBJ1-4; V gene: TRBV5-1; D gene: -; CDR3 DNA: TGCGCCAGCACTCGGGGGGCTAATGACAAACTGTTTTTT; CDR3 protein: CASTRGANDKLFF
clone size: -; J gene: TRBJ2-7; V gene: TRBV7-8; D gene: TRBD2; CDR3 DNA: TGTGCCAGCAGCTTAGTTTCAGCGGGGGGCGCCTCCTACGAGCAGTACTTC; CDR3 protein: CASSLVSAGGASYEQYF
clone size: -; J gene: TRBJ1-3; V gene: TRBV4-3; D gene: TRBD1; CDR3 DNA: TGCGCCAGCAGCCATCTATTCCAGGGGGATGGAAACACCATATATTTT; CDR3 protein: CASSHLFQGDGNTIYF
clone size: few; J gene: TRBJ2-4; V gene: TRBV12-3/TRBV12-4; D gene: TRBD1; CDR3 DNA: TGTGCCAGCAGTTTCCTACAGGGGGCTAAAAACATTCAGTACTTC; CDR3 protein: CASSFLQGAKNIQYF
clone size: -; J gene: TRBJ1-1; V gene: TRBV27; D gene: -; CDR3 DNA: TGTGCCAGCAGTTTAAACCCAGCGGGGCGAACTGAAGCTTTCTTT; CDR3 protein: CASSLNPAGRTEAFF
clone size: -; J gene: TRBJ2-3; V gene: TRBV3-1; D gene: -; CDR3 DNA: TGTGCCAGCAGCCGGACACAGACAGATACGCAGTATTTT; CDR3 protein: CASSRTQTDTQYF
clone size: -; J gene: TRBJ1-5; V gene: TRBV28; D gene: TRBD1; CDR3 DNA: TGTGCCAGCAGTTTCCGCCGGACAGGGGGTCATAGCAATCAGCCCCAGCATTTT; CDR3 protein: CASSFRRTGGHSNQPQHF
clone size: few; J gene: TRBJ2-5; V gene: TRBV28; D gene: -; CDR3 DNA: TGTGCCAGCAGTTTATTAGGGCAGCCTGAGACCCAGTACTTC; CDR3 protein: CASSLLGQPETQYF
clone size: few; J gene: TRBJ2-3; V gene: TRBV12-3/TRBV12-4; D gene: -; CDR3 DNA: TGTGCCAGCGCCCCTCGGGGCGCAGATACGCAGTATTTT; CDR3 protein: CASAPRGADTQYF